This T cell receptor beta chain is from a study of cytomegalovirus exposure and HLA in healthy donors. Study conclusions and caveats: In a later analysis, at a false discovery rate of 0.05, roughly 17,000 TCR beta sequences matched HLA alleles. The study labeled 150 to 200 TCR beta chains cytomegalovirus-associated.

This clone was seen a single time. Its specificity is unknown. The PCR had 60 Vbeta and 13 Jbeta primers. The repertoire was sequenced with immunoSEQ multiplex PCR; TCRdb's copy has only in-frame clones and lacks some. The sample has more than 65,000 clones, 60% to 85% seen once. Between the trimmed V and J ends, which lost 0 bases and 6 bases, there was a span of 12 bases. CDR1 is MNHEY, CDR2 SVGAGI, per germline. The CDR3 loop spans 14 amino acids. Unrecorded immune exposures were likely, despite nominal health at sampling. The clonotype comes from a man between 18 and 29 years old in good health and CMV-seropositive. V gene TRBV6-5 combines with J gene TRBJ2-7, with D possibly TRBD2 on 6 matching bases. Specimen: PBMCs. The DNA for the CDR3 is TGTGCCAGCAGTTACTCGGAGGGAATGGGCGAGCAGTACTTC. Protein product: CASSYSEGMGEQYF.